Presented here are 10 T cell receptor beta chains from one specimen sequenced in a study of shared clonotypes between healthy human individuals. Naive CD8 isolation took CD45RO-negative cells positively selected for CCR7 and excluded terminally differentiated effector memory CD45RA+ cells. Only in-frame clones appear in the TCRdb table, and some are missing; sequencing was by immunoSEQ multiplex PCR. The sample lists millions of clones, approximately 95% occurring once. The source material was naive CD8+ T cells sorted from blood. The receptors were gathered from a man between 18 and 29 years old in good health.

This chain joins TRBV7-9 and TRBJ2-7, with D possibly being TRBD1 (6 bases). This CDR3 spans 15 amino acids. The germline gives CDR1 SEHNR, CDR2 FQNEAQ (reference sequence). The V gene lost 3 bases and the J gene lost 5 bases, with 17 bases spanning the gap. For the CDR3, the DNA is TGTGCCAGCAGCTTGGTTGGGCAGGGGTCCGACGAGCAGTACTTC. Protein: CASSLVGQGSDEQYF.

V and J are TRBV5-1 and TRBJ1-2, with D unclear. Germline V gives CDR1 SGHRS, CDR2 YFSETQ. V lost 3 bases, J lost 7 bases, and 7 bases lay in between. This CDR3 comprises 11 residues. CDR3 in DNA: TGCGCCAGCAGCTATGACCGTGGCTACACCTTC. It codes for CASSYDRGYTF.

The CDR3 nucleotides are TGTGCCAGCAGCCAGGGACTTCAAGGTCCGGATACGCAGTATTTT. Translation: CASSQGLQGPDTQYF. V usage is TRBV4-2 and J usage is TRBJ2-3; tentatively, D is TRBD2 (6 bases). The CDR3 spans 15 residues. Germline loops: CDR1 LGHNA, CDR2 YNFKEQ. Trimming removed 3 bases from V and 6 bases from J, with 16 bases in between.

J is TRBJ2-1 and V is TRBV5-6; D perhaps matches TRBD2 (6 bases). CDR1 SGHDT and CDR2 YYEEEE come from the germline V gene. V was trimmed by 4 bases and J by 5 bases, leaving 16 bases between them. This CDR3 contains 15 residues. The CDR3 loop is CASSAEGPIHNEQFF. CDR3 bases: TGTGCCAGCAGCGCGGAGGGCCCCATCCACAATGAGCAGTTCTTC. The full variable domain, completed using reference TRBV5-6 and TRBJ2-1, is DAGVTQSPTHLIKTRGQQVTLRCSPKSGHDTVSWYQQALGQGPQFIFQYYEEEERQRGNFPDRFSGHQFPNYSSELNVNALLLGDSALYLCASSAEGPIHNEQFFGPGTRLTVL.

The rearrangement joins TRBV5-1 to TRBJ2-5; 11 nucleotides match TRBD1. The ends lost 4 bases at V and 2 bases at J; junction bases unmatched: 7. The CDR3 sequence is 16 residues long. The germline V gene encodes CDR1 SGHRS and CDR2 YFSETQ. CDR3 residues: CASSRTGGYIQETQYF. CDR3 DNA sequence: TGCGCCAGCAGCAGGACAGGGGGCTATATTCAAGAGACCCAGTACTTC.

The chain joins TRBV4-3 to TRBJ2-7; D might be TRBD2 (6 bases). This CDR3 comprises 15 residues. From germline, CDR1 is LGHNA and CDR2 YSLEER. Trimming stripped 1 base from V and 3 bases from J, with 13 bases between. The DNA of the CDR3 is TGCGCCAGCAGCCAAGTATCAGCGGGCAACTACGAGCAGTACTTC. It codes for CASSQVSAGNYEQYF.

The chain links TRBV4-3 to TRBJ1-1; 9 bases are a match to TRBD1. After removal of 2 bases from V and 3 bases from J, the junction contained 4 bases not matched to a gene. The CDR3 is made up of 15 amino acids. Germline V gene sequence: CDR1 LGHNA, CDR2 YSLEER. CDR3 DNA sequence: TGCGCCAGCAGCCAAACCGGGACAGGGTACACTGAAGCTTTCTTT. This sequence encodes CASSQTGTGYTEAFF.

The V gene is TRBV7-9, the J gene TRBJ1-2; D is undetermined. This CDR3 region has 14 residues. The germline CDR1 and CDR2 sequences are SEHNR and FQNEAQ (reference sequence). V dropped 0 bases and J dropped 6 bases, with 11 bases sitting between them. In DNA, the CDR3 is TGTGCCAGCAGCTTAGCGCTAGGTGGCGATGGCTACACCTTC. This sequence encodes CASSLALGGDGYTF.

V gene TRBV4-3 combines with J gene TRBJ2-1, with 7 bases that match TRBD2. The germline V gene has CDR1 LGHNA and CDR2 YSLEER. Trimming removed 0 bases from V and 6 bases from J; junction bases left unmatched: 8. The CDR3 extends over 16 amino acids. CDR3 nucleotides: TGCGCCAGCAGCCAAGAAGGGGAGGGCGAGGGCAATGAGCAGTTCTTC. Its translation: CASSQEGEGEGNEQFF.

The chain has TRBV5-6 and TRBJ1-4, with D hard to call. Germline V gene sequence: CDR1 SGHDT, CDR2 YYEEEE. Trimming shortened V by 2 bases and J by 3 bases, and 8 bases separated the two germline ends. The CDR3 covers 14 residues. CDR3 sequence (DNA): TGTGCCAGCAGCTTAGCCAGATCTAATGAAAAACTGTTTTTT. The encoded protein is CASSLARSNEKLFF.